The 20 T cell receptor beta chains below come from one sample, sequenced in a study of shared T cell receptors in the human thymus. Measured with immunoSEQ multiplex PCR; TCRdb has only the in-frame clones, and not every one. The table records some 760,000 clones, 70% to 90% of them present only once. These data also featured in a second study, about human thymus T cells.

The specimen sequenced was thymocytes. These receptors all come from a girl younger than two with a congenital heart defect.

The V gene is TRBV10-3, the J gene TRBJ1-2, with a tentative D call TRBD1 (6 bases). Germline CDR1 is ENHRY and CDR2 is SYGVKD. The CDR3 consists of 11 residues. The V and J ends lost 10 bases and 6 bases respectively, with 12 bases between them. In DNA form, the CDR3 reads TGTGCCACTTACAGGGACGATGGCTACACCTTC. Encoded protein: CATYRDDGYTF.

In its sample, this clone was seen once. The J gene is TRBJ1-1, the V gene TRBV6-5; 7 bases agree with TRBD1. The CDR3 extends over 13 amino acids. The ends lost 5 bases at V and 11 bases at J; junction bases unmatched: 11. From germline, CDR1 is MNHEY and CDR2 SVGAGI. CDR3 amino acids: CASSHPRGGMAFF. The CDR3 DNA sequence: TGTGCCAGCAGTCATCCTCGAGGGGGCATGGCTTTCTTT.

The V call is TRBV4-1, the J call TRBJ1-2, with D possibly being TRBD1 (6 bases). CDR1 MGHRA and CDR2 YSYEKL come from the germline V gene. Trimming took 0 bases from V and 6 from J, leaving 17 bases between them. There are 16 residues in the CDR3. The CDR3 protein is CASSQEFGSGAHGYTF. In DNA, the CDR3 is TGCGCCAGCAGCCAAGAATTTGGGTCAGGGGCTCATGGCTACACCTTC.

This clone appeared a single time. CDR3 bases: TGTGCCAGCAGCCTACTGAGAACCGGGACAGGTGTACCTCGACCTAACTATGGCTACACCTTC. As protein: CASSLLRTGTGVPRPNYGYTF. The rearrangement joins TRBV9 to TRBJ1-2; 8 positions agree with TRBD1. The CDR3 has 21 residues. Germline V gives CDR1 SGDLS, CDR2 YYNGEE. The junction had 23 bases not matched to a gene; V was cut back by 4 bases and J by 0 bases.

The CDR3 is CASSAVYGYTF. The CDR3 DNA reads TGTGCCAGCAGCGCCGTGTATGGCTACACCTTC. The chain has TRBV9 and TRBJ1-2; D ambiguous. Germline V gene lookup returns CDR1 SGDLS and CDR2 YYNGEE. The ends were cut back, 3 bases at V and 5 bases at J, with 5 bases in the middle. The CDR3 covers 11 residues.

This sequence joins TRBV7-2 and TRBJ2-2; 8 nucleotides line up with TRBD2. The CDR3 is 14 residues long. The germline V gene has CDR1 SGHTA and CDR2 FQGNSA. The J segment lost 6 bases and the V segment lost 8 bases, leaving 8 bases of the junction unmatched. This CDR3 is CASGLYGGAGELFF. Here the CDR3 DNA reads TGTGCCAGCGGCCTTTACGGGGGGGCCGGGGAGCTGTTTTTT.

The chain links TRBV4-2 to TRBJ1-2; a possible D gene is TRBD1 (6 bases). The CDR3 runs 17 residues. Germline V CDR1 and CDR2: LGHNA, YNFKEQ. V was cut by 3 bases and J by 8 bases, with 25 bases left in between. DNA of the CDR3: TGTGCCAGCAGCCATTACACCCGGACAGCCCGCTCAGGGGGCTACACCTTC. This gives the protein CASSHYTRTARSGGYTF.

The chain joins TRBV11-2 to TRBJ1-4; possible D gene TRBD1, 6 bases. Germline loops: CDR1 SGHAT, CDR2 FQNNGV. The V gene lost 5 bases and the J gene lost 6 bases, with 19 bases spanning the gap. The length of the CDR3 is 16 residues. CDR3 coding DNA: TGTGCCAGCAGCACTCCCCAGGGGAAGGAGGATGAAAAACTGTTTTTT. This codes for CASSTPQGKEDEKLFF.

This rearrangement joins TRBV6-4 to TRBJ2-3; 9 positions match TRBD1. Trimming removed 1 base from V and 4 bases from J; junction bases left unmatched: 6. The CDR3 extends over 16 amino acids. Germline V gene lookup returns CDR1 MRHNA and CDR2 SNTAGT. In nucleotides, the CDR3 is TGTGCCAGCAGTGACTACCCCGGACAGGGGTCAGATACGCAGTATTTT. It yields the protein CASSDYPGQGSDTQYF.

The rearrangement uses TRBV29-1 and TRBJ2-4; maybe TRBD1 (6 bases). The CDR3 covers 16 residues. CDR1 SQVTM and CDR2 ANQGSEA come from the germline V gene. V lost 0 bases and J 9 bases, leaving 21 bases between the germline ends. The DNA for the CDR3 is TGCAGCGTTGAAGATCCTCCAGGGGCCGCCAGGCGCATTCAGTACTTC. Translation gives CSVEDPPGAARRIQYF.

This chain links TRBV19 with TRBJ1-6, with D hard to call. There are 13 residues in the CDR3. Trimming removed 1 base from V and 8 bases from J, with 6 bases in between. In germline, CDR1 is LNHDA, CDR2 SQIVND (reference sequence). The CDR3 protein is CASSIGPHSPLHF. The DNA for the CDR3 is TGTGCCAGTAGTATAGGGCCCCATTCACCCCTCCACTTT.

CDR3 amino acids: CASSSTSGRYTDTQYF. In DNA form, the CDR3 reads TGTGCCAGCAGTTCCACTAGCGGGAGATACACAGATACGCAGTATTTT. The chain is built from TRBV6-5 and TRBJ2-3; 11 positions agree with TRBD2. This CDR3 has 16 amino acids. V lost 4 bases to trimming and J lost 2 bases; unmatched junction nucleotides: 5. CDR1 MNHEY and CDR2 SVGAGI come from the germline V gene.

Here the CDR3 DNA reads TGCGCCAGCAGCATGGAGGGGGCTTATTCATCGGGCACTGAAGCTTTCTTT. Translating gives CASSMEGAYSSGTEAFF. The chain recombines TRBV5-1 with TRBJ1-1, with 7 bases aligning to TRBD1. The trim removed 4 bases at V and 4 bases at J, leaving 16 bases unmatched. CDR1 and CDR2 (germline): SGHRS, YFSETQ. The CDR3 sequence is 17 residues long.

The rearrangement joins TRBV6-6 to TRBJ2-1; D may be TRBD2 (7 bases). Germline V gene lookup returns CDR1 MNHNY and CDR2 SVGAGI (reference sequence). The CDR3 is 15 amino acids. V was shortened by 0 bases and J by 5 bases, with 11 bases between the two germline ends. CDR3 in amino acids: CASSYSAGANNEQFF. Written as DNA, the CDR3 is TGTGCCAGCAGTTACTCGGCGGGGGCGAACAATGAGCAGTTCTTC.

The gene calls are TRBV28 and TRBJ1-3; 7 positions agree with TRBD1. The CDR3 is 17 amino acids. Losses at the gene ends were 2 bases for V and 4 bases for J; bases not matched to a gene: 11. CDR1 MDHEN and CDR2 SYDVKM come from the germline V gene. CDR3 loop: CASSLHPPTGPGNTIYF. The CDR3 region has the DNA TGTGCCAGCAGTTTACACCCCCCGACAGGGCCGGGAAACACCATATATTTT.

The CDR3 loop reads CASGPPNRVALNTEAFF. The DNA of the CDR3 is TGTGCTAGTGGCCCGCCCAACAGGGTTGCCCTAAACACTGAAGCTTTCTTT. The rearrangement joins TRBV12-5 to TRBJ1-1, with D perhaps matching TRBD1 (6 bases). The germline V gene has CDR1 LGHNT and CDR2 FRNRAP. The CDR3 is 17 amino acids. Trimming pared 6 bases from V and 2 bases from J, leaving 22 bases between.

J is TRBJ1-1 and V is TRBV6-5; D remains unclear. This CDR3 has 16 amino acids. Trimming shortened V by 0 bases and J by 2 bases, and 13 bases separated the two germline ends. From germline, CDR1 is MNHEY and CDR2 SVGAGI. The CDR3 DNA follows: TGTGCCAGCAGTTACTCGAGAAGGAGCTTCAACACTGAAGCTTTCTTT. Amino acid sequence: CASSYSRRSFNTEAFF.

CDR3 in DNA: TGCGCCAGCAGTGAGAGGGACAGTGAAGCTTTCTTT. This translates into CASSERDSEAFF. The rearrangement links TRBV10-2 to TRBJ1-1; 7 bases are shared with TRBD1. The germline V gene has CDR1 WSHSY and CDR2 SAAADI. V dropped 2 bases and J dropped 7; count of bases not matched to a gene: 1. The CDR3 runs to 12 residues.

The chain combines TRBV4-1 with TRBJ1-2, with D perhaps matching TRBD1 (5 bases). The CDR3 is made up of 17 amino acids. Trimming took off 3 bases at V and 7 bases at J, with 24 bases between the two ends. The germline gives CDR1 MGHRA, CDR2 YSYEKL. The CDR3, as DNA: TGCGCCAGCAGCCAGGCAAGACCGGGACTTTACCGACGTGGCTACACCTTC. It is translated as CASSQARPGLYRRGYTF.

This clone was seen once. In nucleotides, the CDR3 is TGTGCCAGCAGCCTAAGTACGTCTGGGGCCAACGTCCTGACTTTC. Its translation is CASSLSTSGANVLTF. The chain uses TRBV9 and TRBJ2-6; D is ambiguous. The CDR3 has 15 amino acids. V lost 4 bases, J lost 1 base, and 9 bases lay in between. The germline CDR1 and CDR2 sequences are SGDLS and YYNGEE. Looking up the rest from reference TRBV9 and TRBJ2-6 gives the full variable domain: DSGVTQTPKHLITATGQRVTLRCSPRSGDLSVYWYQQSLDQGLQFLIQYYNGEERAKGNILERFSAQQFPDLHSELNLSSLELGDSALYFCASSLSTSGANVLTFGAGSRLTVL.